The rows below give T cell receptor beta chains drawn from one sample of a study of Graves' ophthalmopathy and Graves' hyperthyroidism. TCRdb re-called the multiplex PCR reads through MiXCR, storing one row per CDR3 protein. The sample lists about 740,000 distinct CDR3 sequences, around 40% occurring once. The sample consisted of peripheral blood. These receptors were collected from an adult man with Graves' ophthalmopathy. The CDR3 runs from the conserved cysteine through the conserved F or W. Each record gives: J gene, D gene, V gene, clone size, CDR3 protein, CDR3 DNA. D genes are given only for firm matches. Not all rows give a size; the values are once, few, many and, for expanded clones, a class.

j_gene: TRBJ1-2
d_gene: NA
v_gene: TRBV6-5
abundance: NA
CDR3aa: CASSTPRVRDYGYTF
CDR3nt: TGTGCCAGCAGTACACCCAGGGTGAGGGACTATGGCTACACCTTC

j_gene: TRBJ1-3
d_gene: NA
v_gene: TRBV25-1
abundance: NA
CDR3aa: CASTIGPGARGNTIYF
CDR3nt: TGTGCCAGCACCATAGGGCCGGGGGCGCGCGGAAACACCATATATTTT

j_gene: TRBJ1-2
d_gene: TRBD1
v_gene: TRBV29-1
abundance: many
CDR3aa: CSVQFQGAGYGYTF
CDR3nt: TGCAGCGTCCAATTTCAGGGGGCGGGCTATGGCTACACCTTC

j_gene: TRBJ2-7
d_gene: TRBD2
v_gene: TRBV7-3
abundance: NA
CDR3aa: CASSLDGRPSYEQYF
CDR3nt: TGTGCCAGCAGCCTTGACGGGAGGCCCTCCTACGAGCAGTACTTC

j_gene: TRBJ1-4
d_gene: NA
v_gene: TRBV15
abundance: NA
CDR3aa: CATSRDHSASNEKLFF
CDR3nt: TGTGCCACCAGCAGAGATCATAGTGCCTCTAATGAAAAACTGTTTTTT

j_gene: TRBJ2-5
d_gene: NA
v_gene: TRBV7-9
abundance: many
CDR3aa: CASTRDIQETQYF
CDR3nt: TGTGCCAGCACTAGGGATATACAAGAGACCCAGTACTTC

j_gene: TRBJ1-3
d_gene: NA
v_gene: TRBV25-1
abundance: few
CDR3aa: CASNSYRNTIYF
CDR3nt: TGTGCCAGCAACAGTTACAGAAACACCATATATTTT

j_gene: TRBJ2-5
d_gene: TRBD2
v_gene: TRBV7-3
abundance: NA
CDR3aa: CASSDRSGTKGKRNF
CDR3nt: TGTGCCAGCAGCGACCGCTCCGGGACTAAAGGAAAACGAAACTTC

j_gene: TRBJ1-6
d_gene: NA
v_gene: TRBV5-6
abundance: NA
CDR3aa: CASSRGFLNSPLHF
CDR3nt: TGTGCCAGCAGCCGGGGGTTTTTGAATTCACCCCTCCACTTT

j_gene: TRBJ1-4
d_gene: NA
v_gene: TRBV20-1
abundance: NA
CDR3aa: CSAHSGTANEKLFF
CDR3nt: TGCAGTGCTCACTCCGGGACGGCTAATGAAAAACTGTTTTTT

j_gene: TRBJ2-3
d_gene: NA
v_gene: TRBV20-1
abundance: NA
CDR3aa: CSARVRAVADTQYF
CDR3nt: TGCAGTGCTAGAGTTCGCGCGGTCGCAGATACGCAGTATTTT

j_gene: TRBJ2-2
d_gene: TRBD1
v_gene: TRBV5-1
abundance: NA
CDR3aa: CASSRRDRGSGELFF
CDR3nt: TGCGCCAGCAGCCGCCGGGACAGGGGTTCCGGGGAGCTGTTTTTT

j_gene: TRBJ1-1
d_gene: NA
v_gene: TRBV20-1
abundance: NA
CDR3aa: CSALRQVIVVNTEAFF
CDR3nt: TGCAGTGCTTTAAGACAGGTTATCGTAGTAAACACTGAAGCTTTCTTT

j_gene: TRBJ2-7
d_gene: NA
v_gene: TRBV5-1
abundance: NA
CDR3aa: CASSFGRGGYEQYF
CDR3nt: TGTGCCAGCAGCTTTGGCAGGGGCGGCTACGAGCAGTACTTC

j_gene: TRBJ2-7
d_gene: NA
v_gene: TRBV20-1
abundance: NA
CDR3aa: CSAPRVPYEQYF
CDR3nt: TGCAGTGCTCCCAGGGTACCTTACGAGCAGTACTTC

j_gene: TRBJ1-1
d_gene: NA
v_gene: TRBV19
abundance: many
CDR3aa: CASSIAVGTNTEAFF
CDR3nt: TGTGCCAGTAGTATAGCGGTGGGAACGAACACTGAAGCTTTCTTT

j_gene: TRBJ1-2
d_gene: NA
v_gene: TRBV10-1
abundance: many
CDR3aa: CASSDREYGYTF
CDR3nt: TGCGCCAGCAGTGATCGGGAGTATGGCTACACCTTC

j_gene: TRBJ2-2
d_gene: NA
v_gene: TRBV5-1
abundance: NA
CDR3aa: CASSFGLGTTNTGELFF
CDR3nt: TGCGCCAGCAGCTTTGGGTTGGGGACGACCAACACCGGGGAGCTGTTTTTT

j_gene: TRBJ1-2
d_gene: NA
v_gene: TRBV7-3
abundance: many
CDR3aa: CASSSSPAGLGGYTF
CDR3nt: TGTGCCAGCAGCTCAAGCCCCGCCGGCCTGGGAGGCTACACCTTC

j_gene: TRBJ1-1
d_gene: NA
v_gene: TRBV7-8
abundance: NA
CDR3aa: CASSSGTPNTEAFF
CDR3nt: TGTGCCAGCAGCTCCGGGACGCCAAACACTGAAGCTTTCTTT

j_gene: TRBJ1-1
d_gene: NA
v_gene: TRBV19
abundance: many
CDR3aa: CASGGTMNTEAFF
CDR3nt: TGTGCCAGCGGGGGGACAATGAACACTGAAGCTTTCTTT

j_gene: TRBJ1-5
d_gene: NA
v_gene: TRBV20-1
abundance: NA
CDR3aa: CSARDISADRNQPQHF
CDR3nt: TGCAGTGCTAGAGACATTAGTGCGGATCGCAATCAGCCCCAGCATTTT

j_gene: TRBJ2-5
d_gene: TRBD2
v_gene: TRBV7-9
abundance: once
CDR3aa: CASSSAGLVETQYF
CDR3nt: TGTGCCAGCAGCTCAGCGGGACTAGTTGAGACCCAGTACTTC

j_gene: TRBJ1-6
d_gene: NA
v_gene: TRBV25-1
abundance: few
CDR3aa: CASSPPYPNSPLHF
CDR3nt: TGTGCCAGCTCACCACCCTATCCGAATTCACCCCTCCACTTT

j_gene: TRBJ2-7
d_gene: TRBD1
v_gene: TRBV5-1
abundance: few
CDR3aa: CASSWPGQRNYEQYF
CDR3nt: TGCGCCAGCAGCTGGCCGGGACAGCGAAACTACGAGCAGTACTTC

j_gene: TRBJ2-3
d_gene: NA
v_gene: TRBV29-1
abundance: few
CDR3aa: CSIRRTAMGDTQYF
CDR3nt: TGCAGCATTAGGAGGACTGCGATGGGGGATACGCAGTATTTT

j_gene: TRBJ2-6
d_gene: TRBD1
v_gene: TRBV7-9
abundance: few
CDR3aa: CASSRDSQFFPGPNVLTF
CDR3nt: TGTGCCAGCAGCCGGGACAGCCAATTCTTTCCTGGGCCCAACGTCCTGACTTTC

j_gene: TRBJ1-2
d_gene: NA
v_gene: TRBV20-1
abundance: NA
CDR3aa: CSASLGKAYGYTF
CDR3nt: TGCAGTGCTAGTTTAGGGAAGGCCTATGGCTACACCTTC